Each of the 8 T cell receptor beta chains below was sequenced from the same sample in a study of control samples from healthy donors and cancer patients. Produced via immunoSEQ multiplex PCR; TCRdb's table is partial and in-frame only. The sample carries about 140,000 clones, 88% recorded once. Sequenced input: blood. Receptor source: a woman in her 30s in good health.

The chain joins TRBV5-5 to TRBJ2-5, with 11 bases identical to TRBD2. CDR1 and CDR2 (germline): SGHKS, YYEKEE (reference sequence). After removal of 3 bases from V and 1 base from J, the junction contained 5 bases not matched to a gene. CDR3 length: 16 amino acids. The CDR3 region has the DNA TGTGCCAGCAGCTACGGTAGCGGGAGGGCCCAAGAGACCCAGTACTTC. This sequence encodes CASSYGSGRAQETQYF. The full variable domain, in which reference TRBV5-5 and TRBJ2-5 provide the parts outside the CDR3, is DAGVTQSPTHLIKTRGQQVTLRCSPISGHKSVSWYQQVLGQGPQFIFQYYEKEERGRGNFPDRFSARQFPNYSSELNVNALLLGDSALYLCASSYGSGRAQETQYFGPGTRLLVL.

DNA for the CDR3: TGTGCCAGCAGTTATCCCGGGCAGGGGAGCTCTGGAAACACCATATATTTT. Translating gives CASSYPGQGSSGNTIYF. The rearrangement joins TRBV5-6 to TRBJ1-3, with D possibly matching TRBD1 (6 bases). With 5 bases removed from V and 0 bases from J, the gap between germline ends came to 18 bases. This CDR3 spans 17 amino acids. Germline CDR1 is SGHDT and CDR2 is YYEEEE.

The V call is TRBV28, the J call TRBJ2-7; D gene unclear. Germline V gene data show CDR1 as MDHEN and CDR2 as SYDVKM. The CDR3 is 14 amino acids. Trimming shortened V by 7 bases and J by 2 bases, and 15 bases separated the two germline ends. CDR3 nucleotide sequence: TGTGCCAGCATCACGGGCGGCTTAACCTACGAGCAGTACTTC. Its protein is CASITGGLTYEQYF.

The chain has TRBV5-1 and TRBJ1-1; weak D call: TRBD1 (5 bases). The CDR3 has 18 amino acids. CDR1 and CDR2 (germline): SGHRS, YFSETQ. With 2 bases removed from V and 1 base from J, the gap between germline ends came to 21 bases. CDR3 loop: CASSLGHGLARENTEAFF. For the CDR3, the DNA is TGCGCCAGCAGCTTAGGACATGGACTCGCAAGGGAGAACACTGAAGCTTTCTTT.

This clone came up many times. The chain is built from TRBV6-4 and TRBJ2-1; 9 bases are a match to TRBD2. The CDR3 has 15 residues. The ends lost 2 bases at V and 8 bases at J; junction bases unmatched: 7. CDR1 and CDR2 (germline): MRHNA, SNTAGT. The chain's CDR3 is CASSDSLAGSDEQFF. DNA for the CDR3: TGTGCCAGCAGTGACAGCCTAGCGGGAAGTGATGAGCAGTTCTTC.

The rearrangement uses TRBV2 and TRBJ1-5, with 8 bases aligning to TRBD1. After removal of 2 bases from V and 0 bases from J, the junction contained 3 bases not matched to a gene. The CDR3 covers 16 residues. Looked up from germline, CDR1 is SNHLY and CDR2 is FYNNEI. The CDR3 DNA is TGTGCCAGCAGTGAATGGACAGGGCTTAGCAATCAGCCCCAGCATTTT. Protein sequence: CASSEWTGLSNQPQHF.

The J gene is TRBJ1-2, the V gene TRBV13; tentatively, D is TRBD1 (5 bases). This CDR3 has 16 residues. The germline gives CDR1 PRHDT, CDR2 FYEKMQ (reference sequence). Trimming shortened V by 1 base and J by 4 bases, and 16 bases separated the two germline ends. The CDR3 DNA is TGTGCCAGCAGCTTAGACCGACCGGGGCCCCTCTATGGCTACACCTTC. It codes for CASSLDRPGPLYGYTF.

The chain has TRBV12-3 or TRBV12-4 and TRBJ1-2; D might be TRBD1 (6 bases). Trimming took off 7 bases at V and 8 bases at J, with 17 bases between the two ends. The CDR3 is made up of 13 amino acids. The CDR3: CASTLEPGVGYTF. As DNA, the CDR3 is TGTGCCAGCACCTTAGAGCCAGGGGTCGGCTACACCTTC.